This is a list of T cell receptor beta chains from one sample in a study of T cell repertoires in cytomegalovirus infection. MiXCR, run by TCRdb on the reads, gives a single entry per CDR3 protein. The sample carries a few hundred thousand distinct CDR3 sequences, roughly 43% recorded once. For these receptors, no antigen is known. Sequencing used cultured PBMCs, obtained from culture after CMV antigen stimulation. These receptors were collected from a human donor in good health (CMV status not recorded). Some clones in this sample may be carry-over from other donors' samples. Both conserved end residues are part of each CDR3. The order of the fields is CDR3 DNA, CDR3 protein, V gene, D gene, clone size, J gene. The D gene is left open where the match is weak. For some rows the clone size is stated as once, few or many, or as a class when expanded; others skip it.

DNA: TGTGCCAGCAGCTTCCGGGACGGAGGGGCAGATACGCAGTATTTT; CDR3: CASSFRDGGADTQYF; V: TRBV5-4; D: .; size: .; J: TRBJ2-3
DNA: TGTGCCAGCAGCGGAATTGAGCGGGAGGAGGCAGATACGCAGTATTTT; CDR3: CASSGIEREEADTQYF; V: TRBV5-4; D: TRBD2; size: few; J: TRBJ2-3
DNA: TGTGCCAGCAGTTACTATGGGGGGTCGGCCTACGAGCAGTACTTC; CDR3: CASSYYGGSAYEQYF; V: TRBV6-2/TRBV6-3; D: .; size: .; J: TRBJ2-7
DNA: TGTGCCAGCAGTGTGGACAGGGTTAAACTGTTTTTT; CDR3: CASSVDRVKLFF; V: TRBV28; D: TRBD1; size: .; J: TRBJ1-4
DNA: TGCGCCAGCAGCCCGTTGGGTTGGAGGACTTCAGAGACCCAGTACTTC; CDR3: CASSPLGWRTSETQYF; V: TRBV5-1; D: .; size: .; J: TRBJ2-5
DNA: TGTGCCAGTCTGGCCCTGGGAGAACCTAGCGAGCAGTACTTC; CDR3: CASLALGEPSEQYF; V: TRBV27; D: .; size: .; J: TRBJ2-7
DNA: TGTGCCAGCAGCTGGACAGGGGGCGTAGTAGCCGGGGAGCTGTTTTTT; CDR3: CASSWTGGVVAGELFF; V: TRBV6-8; D: TRBD1; size: .; J: TRBJ2-2
DNA: TGCGCCAGCAGCCAAGCCTCCAGGGGGCGAGGTGAGCAGTTCTTC; CDR3: CASSQASRGRGEQFF; V: TRBV4-3; D: TRBD1; size: .; J: TRBJ2-1
DNA: TGCAGTGCCATCGGCAGCGGGAATGGCGGGGAGCTGTTTTTT; CDR3: CSAIGSGNGGELFF; V: TRBV20-1; D: TRBD2; size: .; J: TRBJ2-2
DNA: TGTGCCAGCAGCTTAGCCTCGCCGGGACCGTGGGTCTTC; CDR3: CASSLASPGPWVF; V: TRBV7-6; D: .; size: .; J: TRBJ2-1
DNA: TGTGCCAGCGTGTTGGGGACTAGCGGGGTCACAGATACGCAGTATTTT; CDR3: CASVLGTSGVTDTQYF; V: TRBV28; D: TRBD2; size: .; J: TRBJ2-3
DNA: TGTGCCAGCAGTTTTAGCGGGAGAACCTACGAGCAGTACTTC; CDR3: CASSFSGRTYEQYF; V: TRBV12-3/TRBV12-4; D: TRBD2; size: .; J: TRBJ2-7
DNA: TGTGCCAGCAGTGAATCCAGGACAGGGGCTGGCTACACCTTC; CDR3: CASSESRTGAGYTF; V: TRBV6-1; D: TRBD1; size: .; J: TRBJ1-2
DNA: TGTGCCAGCTGTTATCTGGGGGCCTACAATGAGCAGTTCTTC; CDR3: CASCYLGAYNEQFF; V: TRBV12-3/TRBV12-4; D: .; size: .; J: TRBJ2-1
DNA: TGTGCCAGCAGCACGGGATACACTGAAGCTTTCTTT; CDR3: CASSTGYTEAFF; V: TRBV28; D: .; size: few; J: TRBJ1-1
DNA: TGTGCCAGTAGTATATCACATAAGGAGGGTCGGCTTGGGGCCAACGTCCTGACTTTC; CDR3: CASSISHKEGRLGANVLTF; V: TRBV19; D: .; size: .; J: TRBJ2-6
DNA: TGTGCCAGCAGCTTAGGAGGGAGCGGACAAGAGACCCAGTACTTC; CDR3: CASSLGGSGQETQYF; V: TRBV7-7; D: .; size: few; J: TRBJ2-5
DNA: TGTGCCAGCAGCTTAGAGCCGGCGAATGAGCAGTTCTTC; CDR3: CASSLEPANEQFF; V: TRBV7-2; D: .; size: .; J: TRBJ2-1
DNA: TGTGCCAGCAGCTTAGGTGTCCACGGGAGGGCCCTTCGAAATGAGCAGTTCTTC; CDR3: CASSLGVHGRALRNEQFF; V: TRBV7-2; D: TRBD2; size: .; J: TRBJ2-1
DNA: TGTGCCAGCAGTGAAGGGGCAGGGGCTAACTATGGCTACACCTTC; CDR3: CASSEGAGANYGYTF; V: TRBV6-1; D: .; size: .; J: TRBJ1-2
DNA: TGTGCCAGCAGTCCTAGTGGGGGGGGGGCCGGCTATGGCTACACCTTC; CDR3: CASSPSGGGAGYGYTF; V: TRBV12-3/TRBV12-4; D: .; size: .; J: TRBJ1-2
DNA: TGTGCCAGTAGCCACGAAGCGGGCGCGAACACCGGGGAGCTGTTTTTT; CDR3: CASSHEAGANTGELFF; V: TRBV19; D: .; size: .; J: TRBJ2-2
DNA: TGTGCCAGCAGCTACGGATGGGATACGCAGTATTTT; CDR3: CASSYGWDTQYF; V: TRBV11-2; D: .; size: few; J: TRBJ2-3
DNA: TGTGCCAGCAGCTCTAAGGGCGGAAGCACAGATACGCAGTATTTT; CDR3: CASSSKGGSTDTQYF; V: TRBV7-8; D: .; size: few; J: TRBJ2-3
DNA: TGTGCCAGCAGCTGGGACAGGGGTCCCTACGAGCAGTACTTC; CDR3: CASSWDRGPYEQYF; V: TRBV7-2; D: TRBD1; size: .; J: TRBJ2-7
DNA: TGTGCCAGCAGCTTAGGGCGGGAGTATGAGCAGTTCTTC; CDR3: CASSLGREYEQFF; V: TRBV7-6; D: TRBD2; size: .; J: TRBJ2-1
DNA: TGCAGTGCGGTCAGGGTGGCCGAGACCCAGTACTTC; CDR3: CSAVRVAETQYF; V: TRBV20-1; D: .; size: .; J: TRBJ2-5
DNA: TGTGCCTGGAGTCCGGGGACTAGCACTAGCACAGATACGCAGTATTTT; CDR3: CAWSPGTSTSTDTQYF; V: TRBV30; D: TRBD2; size: few; J: TRBJ2-3
DNA: TGTGCCAGCAGCCCGAAGCCTACCACGGGACAGTTCCCTCGGTCTATGCAGTATTTT; CDR3: CASSPKPTTGQFPRSMQYF; V: TRBV7-2; D: TRBD1; size: few; J: TRBJ2-3
DNA: TGTGCCAGCAGCATAGGACTCAATAGCAATCAGCCCCAGCATTTT; CDR3: CASSIGLNSNQPQHF; V: TRBV5-5; D: .; size: .; J: TRBJ1-5
DNA: TGTGCCAGCAGTGACCGTGGACGGAACTCTGGAAACACCATATATTTT; CDR3: CASSDRGRNSGNTIYF; V: TRBV25-1; D: .; size: .; J: TRBJ1-3
DNA: TGTGCCAGCCACCAGGGGTTGGCTTTCTTT; CDR3: CASHQGLAFF; V: TRBV6-6; D: .; size: few; J: TRBJ1-1
DNA: TGTGCCAGCGGAAGAGGTTGGGTTGAAGCTTTCTTT; CDR3: CASGRGWVEAFF; V: TRBV6-2/TRBV6-3; D: .; size: .; J: TRBJ1-1
DNA: TGTGCCAGCAGGCCCCTCGGGGTTAAGGGGGAGCTGTTTTTT; CDR3: CASRPLGVKGELFF; V: TRBV28; D: .; size: once; J: TRBJ2-2
DNA: TGTGCCAGCAGCTTGTTAACAGGGGGGGGGAATTCACCCCTCCACTTT; CDR3: CASSLLTGGGNSPLHF; V: TRBV7-2; D: TRBD1; size: few; J: TRBJ1-6
DNA: TGTGCCAGCAGCCCCCCCCAGCAGAGATATGGCTACACCTTC; CDR3: CASSPPQQRYGYTF; V: TRBV7-9; D: .; size: .; J: TRBJ1-2
DNA: TGTGCCAGCAGAAGTAACAGGGACAACACTGAAGCTTTCTTT; CDR3: CASRSNRDNTEAFF; V: TRBV6-8; D: .; size: .; J: TRBJ1-1
DNA: TGCAGTGCCGGGGAAAGGCAAGAGACCCAGTACTTC; CDR3: CSAGERQETQYF; V: TRBV20-1; D: .; size: once; J: TRBJ2-5
DNA: TGTGCCAGCAGCCAAGGCAATGAGCAGTTCTTC; CDR3: CASSQGNEQFF; V: TRBV4-1; D: .; size: many; J: TRBJ2-1
DNA: TGTGCCAGCAGCTTAGAAAAGCAGAGAGATACGCAGTATTTT; CDR3: CASSLEKQRDTQYF; V: TRBV7-2; D: .; size: few; J: TRBJ2-3